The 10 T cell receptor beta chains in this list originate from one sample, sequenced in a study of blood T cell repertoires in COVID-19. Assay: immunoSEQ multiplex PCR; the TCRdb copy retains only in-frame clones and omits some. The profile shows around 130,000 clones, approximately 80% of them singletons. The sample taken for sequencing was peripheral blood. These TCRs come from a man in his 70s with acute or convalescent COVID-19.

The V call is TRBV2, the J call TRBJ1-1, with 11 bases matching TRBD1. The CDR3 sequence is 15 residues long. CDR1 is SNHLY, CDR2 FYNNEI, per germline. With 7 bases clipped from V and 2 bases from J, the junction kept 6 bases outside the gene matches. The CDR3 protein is CASTLDRGPNTEAFF. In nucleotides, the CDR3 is TGTGCCAGCACCCTGGACAGGGGGCCAAACACTGAAGCTTTCTTT.

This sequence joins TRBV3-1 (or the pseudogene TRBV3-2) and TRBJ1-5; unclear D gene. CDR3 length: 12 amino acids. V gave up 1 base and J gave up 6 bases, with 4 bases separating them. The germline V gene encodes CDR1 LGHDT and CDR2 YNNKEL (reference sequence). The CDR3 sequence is CASSQGLQPQHF. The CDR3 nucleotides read TGTGCCAGCAGCCAAGGTCTTCAGCCCCAGCATTTT.

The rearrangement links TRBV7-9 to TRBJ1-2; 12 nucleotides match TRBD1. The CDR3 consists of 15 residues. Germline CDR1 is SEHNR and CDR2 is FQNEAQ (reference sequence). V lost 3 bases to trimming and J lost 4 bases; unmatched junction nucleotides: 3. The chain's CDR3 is CASSLGQGAVYGYTF. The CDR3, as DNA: TGTGCCAGCAGCTTGGGACAGGGGGCAGTCTATGGCTACACCTTC. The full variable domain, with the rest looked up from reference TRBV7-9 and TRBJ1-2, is DTGVSQNPRHKITKRGQNVTFRCDPISEHNRLYWYRQTLGQGPEFLTYFQNEAQLEKSRLLSDRFSAERPKGSFSTLEIQRTEQGDSAMYLCASSLGQGAVYGYTFGSGTRLTVV.

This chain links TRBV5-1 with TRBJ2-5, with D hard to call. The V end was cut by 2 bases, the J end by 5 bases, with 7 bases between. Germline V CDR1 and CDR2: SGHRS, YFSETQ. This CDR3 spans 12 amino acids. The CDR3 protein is CASSFYRETQYF. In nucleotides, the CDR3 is TGCGCCAGCAGCTTCTATCGGGAGACCCAGTACTTC.

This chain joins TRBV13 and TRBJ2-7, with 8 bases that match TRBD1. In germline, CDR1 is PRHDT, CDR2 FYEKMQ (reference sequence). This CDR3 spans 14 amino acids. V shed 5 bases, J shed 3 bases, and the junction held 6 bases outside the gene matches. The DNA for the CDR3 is TGTGCCAGCAGCCCCGGACAGGGCTACTACGAGCAGTACTTC. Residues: CASSPGQGYYEQYF.

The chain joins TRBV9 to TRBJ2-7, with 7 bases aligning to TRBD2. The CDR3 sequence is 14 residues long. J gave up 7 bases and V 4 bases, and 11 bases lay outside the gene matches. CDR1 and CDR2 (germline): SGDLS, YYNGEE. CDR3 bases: TGTGCCAGCAGCTCTCGTCCCGGGGGAGGGGAGCAGTACTTC. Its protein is CASSSRPGGGEQYF.

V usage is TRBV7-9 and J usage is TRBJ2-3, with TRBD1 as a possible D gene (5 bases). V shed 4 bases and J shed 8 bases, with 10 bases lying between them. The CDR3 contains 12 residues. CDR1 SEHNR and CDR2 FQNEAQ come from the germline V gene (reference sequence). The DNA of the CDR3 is TGTGCCAGCAGCTATGACAGCAGTACGCAGTATTTT. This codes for CASSYDSSTQYF.

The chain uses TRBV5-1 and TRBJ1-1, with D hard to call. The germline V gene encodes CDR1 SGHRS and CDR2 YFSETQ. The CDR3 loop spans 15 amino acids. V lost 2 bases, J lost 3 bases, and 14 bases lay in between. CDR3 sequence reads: CASSLYGPADTEAFF. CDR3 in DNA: TGCGCCAGCAGCTTATATGGTCCCGCGGACACTGAAGCTTTCTTT.

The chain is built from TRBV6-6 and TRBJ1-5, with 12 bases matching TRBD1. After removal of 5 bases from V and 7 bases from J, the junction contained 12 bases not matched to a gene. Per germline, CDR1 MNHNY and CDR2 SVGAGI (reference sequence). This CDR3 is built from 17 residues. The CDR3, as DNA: TGTGCCAGCAGTCCTAACCCGGGACAGGGGGCCAGACAGCCCCAGCATTTT. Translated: CASSPNPGQGARQPQHF.

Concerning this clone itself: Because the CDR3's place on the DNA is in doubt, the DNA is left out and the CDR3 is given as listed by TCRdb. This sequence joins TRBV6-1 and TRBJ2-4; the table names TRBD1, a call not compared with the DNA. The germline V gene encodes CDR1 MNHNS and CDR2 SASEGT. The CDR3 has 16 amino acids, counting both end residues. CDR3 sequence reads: CASSEGQGVPVSIQYF.